This T cell receptor (beta chain) comes out of a study of shared clonotypes between healthy human individuals. Study findings and constraints: An effect of sequencing depth on clonotype sharing among donors was expected. Researchers found naive subsets generally carried larger estimated richness than memory subsets.

Per the original data handling: As immunoSEQ supplied junction-only sequences (without quality scores), filtering differed. TCRdb's copy holds only in-frame clones and misses some; the assay was immunoSEQ multiplex PCR. V and J calls and clone size are copied from that table; D and trimming were computed from the DNA. The table includes about 670,000 clones, 60% to 80% detected once. As concerns this clone: Its antigen is unknown.

CDR3 length equals 14 residues. Trimming removed 4 bases from V and 4 bases from J, with 13 bases in between. In germline, CDR1 is SEHNR, CDR2 FQNEAQ (reference sequence). The TCR comes from a woman in her 30s in good health. The gene calls are TRBV7-9 and TRBJ2-5; tentatively, D is TRBD1 (6 bases). Sequenced input: memory CD4+ T cells sorted from blood. Subset denoted: CD45RA-negative fraction. CDR3 residues: CASSSAGDTETQYF. CDR3 DNA sequence: TGTGCCAGCAGCTCGGCCGGGGACACAGAGACCCAGTACTTC. Based on the CDR3 plus reference TRBV7-9 and TRBJ2-5, the full variable domain is DTGVSQNPRHKITKRGQNVTFRCDPISEHNRLYWYRQTLGQGPEFLTYFQNEAQLEKSRLLSDRFSAERPKGSFSTLEIQRTEQGDSAMYLCASSSAGDTETQYFGPGTRLLVL.